The present T cell receptor (beta chain) was sequenced within a study of control samples from healthy donors and cancer patients. Germline V gene data show CDR1 as SGHTA and CDR2 as FQGNSA. The CDR3 extends over 16 amino acids. The junction had 5 bases not matched to a gene; V was cut back by 3 bases and J by 0 bases. Method: immunoSEQ multiplex PCR; TCRdb's copy keeps in-frame clones and lacks some. The profile shows about 150,000 clones, 91% of them singletons. This chain uses TRBV7-2 with TRBJ1-1; 9 bases line up with TRBD1. This receptor was identified in a woman between 40 and 50 years old in good health. Sequencing was done on a sample of blood. The CDR3, as DNA: TGTGCCAGCAGCTTGTACAGGGGGCTTGTGAACACTGAAGCTTTCTTT. This encodes CASSLYRGLVNTEAFF.